This TCR beta chain was identified during a study of blood T cell repertoires in COVID-19. Study information: The origin of the acute and convalescent COVID-19 samples was the United States, Italy and Spain. Sources were T cells, B-cell-depleted T cells, or PBMCs; the material itself was cDNA or gDNA.

In the original processing: Estimation of nucleated cell counts relied on the amplification of reference gene primers. Produced via immunoSEQ multiplex PCR; TCRdb's table is partial and in-frame only. V and J calls and clone size come straight from that table; D and trimming were deduced from the DNA. The table includes about 230,000 clones, approximately 80% detected once. This receptor was taken from a woman aged 40-49 years who had recovered from COVID-19. Sequencing input: peripheral blood.

CDR3 loop: CASSLRRGNYEQYF. The CDR3 coding sequence is TGTGCCAGCAGCTTACGTCGGGGAAACTACGAGCAGTACTTC. The chain recombines TRBV13 with TRBJ2-7; D is perhaps TRBD2 (5 bases). The CDR3 is 14 residues long. CDR1 PRHDT and CDR2 FYEKMQ come from the germline V gene (reference sequence). Trimming took off 2 bases at V and 3 bases at J, with 11 bases between the two ends.